The clone carrying this T cell receptor (beta chain) was observed a handful of times. The entry originates in a study of T cells in Graves' hyperthyroidism and ophthalmopathy. TCR beta CDR3 regions were amplified from RNA. The TCR CDR3 was amplified in a first-round RT-PCR using the HTBI primer set. TCRdb reprocessed the multiplex PCR reads with MiXCR, giving one entry per CDR3 protein. The profile shows roughly 500,000 distinct CDR3 sequences, approximately 13% of them singletons. With 6 bases removed from V and 7 bases from J, the gap between germline ends came to 15 bases. The CDR3 has 14 residues. Germline lookup yields CDR1 MDHEN and CDR2 SYDVKM. Sampled blood dates from first hyperthyroidism diagnosis, and it precedes any ophthalmopathy symptoms.

This sequence was found in a woman in her twenties or thirties with Graves' hyperthyroidism that later progressed to Graves' ophthalmopathy. Material: blood. The chain recombines TRBV28 with TRBJ2-2; a weak D match, TRBD2 (5 bases). The CDR3 DNA sequence: TGTGCCAGCAGCCCCCCGCAGGCGGGCGGGGAGCTGTTTTTT. Protein sequence: CASSPPQAGGELFF. The whole variable domain, filled in from reference TRBV28 and TRBJ2-2, reads DVKVTQSSRYLVKRTGEKVFLECVQDMDHENMFWYRQDPGLGLRLIYFSYDVKMKEKGDIPEGYSVSREKKERFSLILESASTNQTSMYLCASSPPQAGGELFFGEGSRLTVL.